This entry describes one T cell receptor beta chain. Its specificity is not known. The data originate from a study of CD8+ T cells in alopecia areata. Study results and limitations: Among the cells sequenced in scalp samples are also the resident alphabeta T cells of normal skin. Any link of baseline CD8+ expansion to response, resting on one nonresponder, remains uncertain.

Germline CDR1 is MNHEY and CDR2 is SVGAGI. CDR3 size: 13 residues. Trimming stripped 7 bases from V and 14 bases from J, with 22 bases between. The treatment denotes: oral pan-JAK inhibitor, 5-10 mg twice daily. Investigators isolated RNA and reverse transcribed it into cDNA to act as the sequencing template. The table came from immunoSEQ multiplex PCR; TCRdb's copy has only in-frame clones and leaves some out. In the table there are fewer than 250,000 clones, about 40% of which are singletons. This sample comprised CD4+ T cells sorted from blood, obtained at approximately week 36, from a patient treated with tofacitinib. The chain has TRBV6-5 and TRBJ2-3; possibly TRBD1 or TRBD2 for D (6 bases each). The receptor was isolated from a human donor with alopecia areata. CDR3 protein: CASTLAPGALAYF. In DNA, the CDR3 is TGTGCCAGCACCCTAGCGCCGGGGGCGCTAGCGTATTTT.